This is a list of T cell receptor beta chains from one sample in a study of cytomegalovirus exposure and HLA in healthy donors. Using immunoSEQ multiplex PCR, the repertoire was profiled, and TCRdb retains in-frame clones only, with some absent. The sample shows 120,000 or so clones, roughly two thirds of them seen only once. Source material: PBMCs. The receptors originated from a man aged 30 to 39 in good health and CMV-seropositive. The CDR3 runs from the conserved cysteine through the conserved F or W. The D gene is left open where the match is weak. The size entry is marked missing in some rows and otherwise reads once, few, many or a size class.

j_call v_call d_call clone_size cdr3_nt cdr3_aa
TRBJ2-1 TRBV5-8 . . TGTGCCAGCAGCTGGACCGGGACTCAGGGAGCCTATGAGCAGTTCTTC CASSWTGTQGAYEQFF
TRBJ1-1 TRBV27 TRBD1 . TGTGCCAGCAGTGGGGACAGGGCGTGGACTGAAGCTTTCTTT CASSGDRAWTEAFF
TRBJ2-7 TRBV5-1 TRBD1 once TGCGCCAGCAGCTTGAGGACAGGCGACCCATTGGGGTCCTACGAGCAGTACTTC CASSLRTGDPLGSYEQYF
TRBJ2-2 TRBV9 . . TGTGCCAGCAGCGGGGGCGCCGCGAACACCGGGGAGCTGTTTTTT CASSGGAANTGELFF
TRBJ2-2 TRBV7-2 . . TGTGCCAGCAGCTTGGGCTCCACAAACACCGGGGAGCTGTTTTTT CASSLGSTNTGELFF
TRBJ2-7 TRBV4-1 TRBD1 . TGCGCCAGCAGGGGGACAGGACACTACGAGCAGTACTTC CASRGTGHYEQYF
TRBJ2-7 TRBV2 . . TGTGCCAGCAGTGAAAGAGTCGAGGGGAGGGGGGCCTACGAGCAGTACTTC CASSERVEGRGAYEQYF
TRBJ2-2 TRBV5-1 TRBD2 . TGCGCCAACGCGATATCCGGGACTAGCAGGCCCAGGAGGGCTAACACCGGGGAGCTGTTTTTT CANAISGTSRPRRANTGELFF
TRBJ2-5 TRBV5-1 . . TGCGCCAGCAGCTTTAGACTACCTGAGCAGACCCAGTACTTC CASSFRLPEQTQYF
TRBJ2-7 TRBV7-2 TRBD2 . TGTGCCAGCAGCTTCATGGTAGCGGGACCCTACGAGCAGTACTTC CASSFMVAGPYEQYF
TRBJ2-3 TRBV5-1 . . TGCGCCAGCAACTTCGAGGGAGCTCCAGATACGCAGTATTTT CASNFEGAPDTQYF
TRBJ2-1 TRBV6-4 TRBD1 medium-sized TGTGCCAGCAGTGACGTCCAGGGGGCAAATGAGCAGTTCTTC CASSDVQGANEQFF
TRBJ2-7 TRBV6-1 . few TGTGCCAGCAGTGAACCGGGGTTCGGGCAGTACTTC CASSEPGFGQYF
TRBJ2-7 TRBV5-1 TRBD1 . TGCGCCAGCAGCCTGGGGGACGGACAGGGGCCGACCGAGCAGTACTTC CASSLGDGQGPTEQYF
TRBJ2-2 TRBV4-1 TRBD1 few TGCGCCAGCAGCCTCGACAGGGGACAGTACACCGGGGAGCTGTTTTTT CASSLDRGQYTGELFF
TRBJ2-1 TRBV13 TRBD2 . TGTGCCAGCAGCCGTGGAGGGGACTATTACAATGAGCAGTTCTTC CASSRGGDYYNEQFF
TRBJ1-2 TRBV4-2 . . TGTGCCAGCAGCCAAGGGGGGGGCAGGGTGTTTGGCTACACCTTC CASSQGGGRVFGYTF
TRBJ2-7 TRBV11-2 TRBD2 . TGTGCCAGCATGGTAGCGGGAGGTTACGAGCAGTACTTC CASMVAGGYEQYF
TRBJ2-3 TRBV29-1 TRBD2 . TGCAGCGTTGCTGCGGCTAGCGGGCCCACAGATACGCAGTATTTT CSVAAASGPTDTQYF
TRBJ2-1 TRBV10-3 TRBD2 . TGTGCCATCAGTAGGACTAGCGGGAGCACCTACAATGAGCAGTTCTTC CAISRTSGSTYNEQFF
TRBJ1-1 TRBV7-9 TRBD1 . TGTTCCAGCAGCCCTTTGACAGGGGAGGGCCCTGAAGCTTTCTTT CSSSPLTGEGPEAFF
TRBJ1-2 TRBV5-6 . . TGTGCCAGCAGCTTGGGACAGCCCGTCCATGGCTACACCTTC CASSLGQPVHGYTF
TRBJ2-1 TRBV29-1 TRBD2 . TGCAGCGTTGTGCCTAGCGGGAGGTCCCCCAACAATGAGCAGTTCTTC CSVVPSGRSPNNEQFF
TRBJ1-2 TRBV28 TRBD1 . TGTGCCAGCAGTACAGGGGGCGTATTCTATGGCTACACCTTC CASSTGGVFYGYTF
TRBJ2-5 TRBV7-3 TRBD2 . TGTGCCAGCAGCTTCGGTGCGGGAGTGGAGACCCAGTACTTC CASSFGAGVETQYF
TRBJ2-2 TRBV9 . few TGTGCCAGCAGCGAGTACAGGGAAGTTTACTCCGGGGAGCTGTTTTTT CASSEYREVYSGELFF
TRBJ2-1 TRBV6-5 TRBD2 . TGTGCCAGCAGTTACTCTAGCGGGGTAGCCTACAATGAGCAGTTCTTC CASSYSSGVAYNEQFF
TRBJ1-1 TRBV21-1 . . TGTGCCAGCAGCCTGGGACAGGGGGCTGAAGCTTTCTTT CASSLGQGAEAFF
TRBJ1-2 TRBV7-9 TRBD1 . TGTTCCAGCAGCTTCTTTGGGGGGACAGCCGATGGCTACACCTTC CSSSFFGGTADGYTF
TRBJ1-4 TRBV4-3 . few TGCGCCAGCGCTAGCGGGGCCGATAATGAAAAACTGTTTTTT CASASGADNEKLFF
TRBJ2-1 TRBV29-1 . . TGCAGCGTTGCTGCGGGTCTAATCAATGAGCAGTTCTTC CSVAAGLINEQFF
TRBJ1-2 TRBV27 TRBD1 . TGTGCCAGCAGATCGACCCGGACAGGGGGCAACCTCGCTAACTATGGCTACACCTTC CASRSTRTGGNLANYGYTF
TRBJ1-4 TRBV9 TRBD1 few TGTGCCAGCAGCCGGGGGACAGGAGATAATGAAAAACTGTTTTTT CASSRGTGDNEKLFF
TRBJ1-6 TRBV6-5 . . TGTGCCAGCAGTTACAGGGGGTCACCCCTCCACTTT CASSYRGSPLHF
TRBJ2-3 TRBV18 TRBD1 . TGTGCCAGCTCACCGACAGGGAGAGGAGATACGCAGTATTTT CASSPTGRGDTQYF
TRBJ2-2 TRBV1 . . TGCACCAGCAGCCAGGACAGGGGGCCAAACACCGGGGAGCTGTTTTTT CTSSQDRGPNTGELFF
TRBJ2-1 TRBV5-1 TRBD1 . TGCGCCAGCAGTGAGGGGGCCCCTTACAATGAGCAGTTCTTC CASSEGAPYNEQFF
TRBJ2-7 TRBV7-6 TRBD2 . TGTGCCAGCAGCTTAGTAGCGGGAGATATCTACGAGCAGTACTTC CASSLVAGDIYEQYF
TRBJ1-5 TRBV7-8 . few TGTGCCAGCAGCCCCCACTTGCAGCCCCAGCATTTT CASSPHLQPQHF
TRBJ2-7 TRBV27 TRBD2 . TGTGCCAGCAGTGAACATCTAGCGGGAGGTTCCTACGAGCAGTACTTC CASSEHLAGGSYEQYF
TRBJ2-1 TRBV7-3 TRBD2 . TGTGCCAGCAGCTCGAAGCGGGGGGATTTGAATGAGCAGTTCTTC CASSSKRGDLNEQFF
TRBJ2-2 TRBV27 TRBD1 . TGTGCCAGCAGTTTCCACGGGACAGTTACCGGGGAGCTGTTTTTT CASSFHGTVTGELFF
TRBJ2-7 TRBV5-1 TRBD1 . TGCGCCAGCAGCATTGGTTCCTCAGGGGGCGACGAGCAGTACTTC CASSIGSSGGDEQYF
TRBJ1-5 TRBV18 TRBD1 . TGTGCCAGCTCACCCCAACCGGGACAGGGCGGTCAGCCCCAGCATTTT CASSPQPGQGGQPQHF